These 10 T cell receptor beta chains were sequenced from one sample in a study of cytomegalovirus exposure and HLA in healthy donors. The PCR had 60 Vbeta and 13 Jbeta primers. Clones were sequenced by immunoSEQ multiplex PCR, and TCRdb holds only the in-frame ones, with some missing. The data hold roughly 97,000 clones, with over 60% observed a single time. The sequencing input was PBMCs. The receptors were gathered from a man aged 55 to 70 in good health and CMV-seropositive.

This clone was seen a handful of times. CDR3 amino acids: CASSEWTSGAYEQYF. The CDR3 nucleotides are TGTGCCAGCAGTGAATGGACTAGCGGGGCCTACGAGCAGTACTTC. The V and J genes are TRBV2 and TRBJ2-7; the match to TRBD2 covers 12 bases. With 2 bases clipped from V and 2 bases from J, the junction kept 1 base outside the gene matches. The CDR3 totals 15 residues. Germline CDR1 reads SNHLY; CDR2 reads FYNNEI.

DNA for the CDR3: TGCGCCAGCAGTGAGGACAGGGGGAACTATGGCTACACCTTC. As protein: CASSEDRGNYGYTF. The chain is built from TRBV10-2 and TRBJ1-2; 9 positions agree with TRBD1. J gave up 2 bases and V 2 bases, and 0 bases lay outside the gene matches. This CDR3 is 14 amino acids long. Germline values: CDR1 WSHSY, CDR2 SAAADI.

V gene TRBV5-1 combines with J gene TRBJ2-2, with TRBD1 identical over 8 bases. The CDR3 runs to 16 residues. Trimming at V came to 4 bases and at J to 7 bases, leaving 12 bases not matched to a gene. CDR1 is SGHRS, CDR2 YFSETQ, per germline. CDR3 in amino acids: CASSPQGARVRGELFF. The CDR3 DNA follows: TGCGCCAGCAGCCCCCAGGGGGCGCGAGTTCGCGGGGAGCTGTTTTTT.

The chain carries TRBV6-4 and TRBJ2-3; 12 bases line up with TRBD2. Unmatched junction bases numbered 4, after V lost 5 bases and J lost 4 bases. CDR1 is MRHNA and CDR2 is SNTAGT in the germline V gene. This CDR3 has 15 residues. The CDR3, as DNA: TGTGCCAGCAGTCCTAGCGGGGGGGCTGCAGATACGCAGTATTTT. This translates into CASSPSGGAADTQYF.

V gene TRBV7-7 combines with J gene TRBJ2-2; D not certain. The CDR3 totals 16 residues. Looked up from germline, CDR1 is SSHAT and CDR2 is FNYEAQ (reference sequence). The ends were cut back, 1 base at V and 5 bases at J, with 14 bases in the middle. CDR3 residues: CASSLGPDSGTGELFF. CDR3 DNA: TGTGCCAGCAGCTTAGGACCAGATTCGGGTACCGGGGAGCTGTTTTTT.

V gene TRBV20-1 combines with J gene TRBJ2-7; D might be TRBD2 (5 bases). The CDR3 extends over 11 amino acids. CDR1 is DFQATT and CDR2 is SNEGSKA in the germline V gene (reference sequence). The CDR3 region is CSRGGDYEQYF. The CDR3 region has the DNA TGCTCTCGCGGAGGCGATTACGAGCAGTACTTC.

The CDR3: CASSLTTGINYGYTF. Here the CDR3 DNA reads TGCGCCAGCAGCTTAACTACAGGGATCAACTATGGCTACACCTTC. This chain joins TRBV5-1 and TRBJ1-2; tentatively, D is TRBD1 (6 bases). From germline, CDR1 is SGHRS and CDR2 YFSETQ. CDR3 length: 15 amino acids. V was trimmed by 2 bases and J by 2 bases, leaving 13 bases between them. Together with reference TRBV5-1 and TRBJ1-2, the CDR3 gives the full variable domain: KAGVTQTPRYLIKTRGQQVTLSCSPISGHRSVSWYQQTPGQGLQFLFEYFSETQRNKGNFPGRFSGRQFSNSRSEMNVSTLELGDSALYLCASSLTTGINYGYTFGSGTRLTVV.

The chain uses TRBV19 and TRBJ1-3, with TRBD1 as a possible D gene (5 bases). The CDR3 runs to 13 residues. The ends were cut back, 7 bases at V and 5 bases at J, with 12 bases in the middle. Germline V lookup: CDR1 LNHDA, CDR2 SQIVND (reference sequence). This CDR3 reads CASKNDSRNTIYF. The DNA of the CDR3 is TGTGCCAGTAAAAATGACAGTAGAAACACCATATATTTT.

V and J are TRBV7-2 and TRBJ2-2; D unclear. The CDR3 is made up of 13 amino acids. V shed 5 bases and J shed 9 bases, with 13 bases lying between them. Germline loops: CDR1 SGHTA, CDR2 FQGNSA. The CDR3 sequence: CASSPPSNRELFF. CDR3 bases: TGTGCCAGCAGCCCCCCTAGTAATAGGGAGCTGTTTTTT.

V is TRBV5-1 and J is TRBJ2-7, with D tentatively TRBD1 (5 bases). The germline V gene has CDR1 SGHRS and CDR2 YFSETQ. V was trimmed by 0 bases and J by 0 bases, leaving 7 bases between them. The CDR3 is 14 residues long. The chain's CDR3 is CASSLEGASYEQYF. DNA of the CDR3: TGCGCCAGCAGCTTGGAAGGGGCCTCCTACGAGCAGTACTTC.